A single sample is the source of the 23 T cell receptor beta chains below, sequenced in a study of cytomegalovirus exposure and HLA in healthy donors. Assay used: immunoSEQ multiplex PCR; TCRdb lists only in-frame clones, some missing. The table has about 220,000 clones, approximately 86% seen once. The sample taken for sequencing was PBMCs. The receptors derive from a woman aged 18-29 years in good health and CMV-seronegative.

The chain links TRBV27 to TRBJ2-3; possible D gene TRBD2, 6 bases. This CDR3 is built from 18 residues. Germline CDR1 reads MNHEY; CDR2 reads SMNVEV (reference sequence). V dropped 3 bases and J dropped 2 bases, with 21 bases sitting between them. Here the CDR3 DNA reads TGTGCCAGCAGTTTGAGGCAGCCGGGACTCTCCCTCACAGATACGCAGTATTTT. Its translation: CASSLRQPGLSLTDTQYF.

This CDR3 reads CASSSSGTSTDTQYF. Here the CDR3 DNA reads TGTGCCAGCAGCTCTAGCGGGACGAGCACAGATACGCAGTATTTT. The chain carries TRBV5-6 and TRBJ2-3; TRBD2 matches 9 bases. Germline V CDR1 and CDR2: SGHDT, YYEEEE. The CDR3 covers 15 residues. The J segment lost 0 bases and the V segment lost 3 bases, leaving 2 bases of the junction unmatched.

This chain connects TRBV5-4 to TRBJ2-5; 8 bases are a match to TRBD1. V was clipped by 4 bases and J by 2 bases; unmatched bases: 7. Germline loops: CDR1 SGHNT, CDR2 YYREEE (reference sequence). This CDR3 region has 15 residues. CDR3 sequence: CASSPSTGGQETQYF. CDR3 in DNA: TGTGCCAGCAGCCCCTCAACAGGGGGACAAGAGACCCAGTACTTC.

V is TRBV2 and J is TRBJ1-1; D remains ambiguous. This CDR3 is 12 amino acids long. Germline lookup yields CDR1 SNHLY and CDR2 FYNNEI. Trimming removed 8 bases from V and 2 bases from J, with 9 bases in between. In nucleotides, the CDR3 is TGTGCCAGCCATAGCTTTAACACTGAAGCTTTCTTT. This sequence encodes CASHSFNTEAFF.

The chain employs TRBV19 and TRBJ1-1; perhaps TRBD1 as D (5 bases). In germline, CDR1 is LNHDA, CDR2 SQIVND (reference sequence). The CDR3 loop spans 14 amino acids. V was pared by 2 bases and J by 1 base, with 8 bases between. The CDR3: CASSIQGKNTEAFF. The CDR3 bases are TGTGCCAGTAGTATACAGGGTAAGAACACTGAAGCTTTCTTT. Drawing the rest from reference TRBV19 and TRBJ1-1, the complete variable domain is DGGITQSPKYLFRKEGQNVTLSCEQNLNHDAMYWYRQDPGQGLRLIYYSQIVNDFQKGDIAEGYSVSREKKESFPLTVTSAQKNPTAFYLCASSIQGKNTEAFFGQGTRLTVV.

This clone was counted between two and nine times. The chain couples TRBV14 to TRBJ2-7, with D possibly TRBD1 on 5 matching bases. Looked up from germline, CDR1 is SGHDN and CDR2 is FVKESK. The V and J ends lost 5 bases and 4 bases respectively, with 15 bases between them. The CDR3 is made up of 14 amino acids. In DNA form, the CDR3 reads TGTGCCAGCAGCTGGGGCCTACCACCATACGAGCAGTACTTC. Translating gives CASSWGLPPYEQYF.

The rearrangement links TRBV7-9 to TRBJ1-3; 7 bases are shared with TRBD1. Germline V gene data show CDR1 as SEHNR and CDR2 as FQNEAQ (reference sequence). There are 14 residues in the CDR3. J was trimmed by 3 bases and V by 5 bases; bases with no gene match: 4. CDR3 sequence (DNA): TGTGCCAGCAGCAAAACAGGGGTTGGAAACACCATATATTTT. Residues: CASSKTGVGNTIYF.

The V gene is TRBV30, the J gene TRBJ2-7, with a weak D call TRBD1 (6 bases). The CDR3 loop spans 15 amino acids. V was clipped by 2 bases and J by 2 bases, with 16 bases between them. Germline lookup yields CDR1 GTSNPN and CDR2 SVGIG (reference sequence). The CDR3 DNA is TGTGCCTGGAGTAACCCCCGGGACATCCCCTACGAGCAGTACTTC. As protein: CAWSNPRDIPYEQYF.

The V and J genes are TRBV7-9 and TRBJ2-1; 13 bases line up with TRBD2. V was clipped by 5 bases and J by 0 bases; unmatched bases: 7. The CDR3 sequence is 18 residues long. CDR1 SEHNR and CDR2 FQNEAQ come from the germline V gene (reference sequence). The CDR3 loop reads CASSPTSGRGSSYNEQFF. In nucleotides, the CDR3 is TGTGCCAGCAGCCCTACTAGCGGGAGGGGGAGCTCCTACAATGAGCAGTTCTTC. The entire variable domain, with the rest obtained from reference TRBV7-9 and TRBJ2-1, is as follows: DTGVSQNPRHKITKRGQNVTFRCDPISEHNRLYWYRQTLGQGPEFLTYFQNEAQLEKSRLLSDRFSAERPKGSFSTLEIQRTEQGDSAMYLCASSPTSGRGSSYNEQFFGPGTRLTVL.

The CDR3 DNA sequence: TGTGCCAGCAGTTTTCACGGTCGGGAAAAAACCCAGTACTTC. Protein: CASSFHGREKTQYF. The genes are TRBV28 and TRBJ2-5; D might be TRBD2 (5 bases). V was cut by 3 bases and J by 8 bases, with 16 bases left in between. CDR1 is MDHEN, CDR2 SYDVKM, per germline. The CDR3 runs 14 residues. The full variable domain, completed using reference TRBV28 and TRBJ2-5, is DVKVTQSSRYLVKRTGEKVFLECVQDMDHENMFWYRQDPGLGLRLIYFSYDVKMKEKGDIPEGYSVSREKKERFSLILESASTNQTSMYLCASSFHGREKTQYFGPGTRLLVL.

The rearrangement joins TRBV10-3 to TRBJ2-1; a possible D gene is TRBD2 (6 bases). The germline gives CDR1 ENHRY, CDR2 SYGVKD. The CDR3 totals 15 residues. V shed 3 bases and J shed 6 bases, with 15 bases lying between them. CDR3 region: CAISEPGGPANEQFF. CDR3 nucleotides: TGTGCCATCAGTGAACCCGGAGGGCCGGCCAATGAGCAGTTCTTC.

This sequence joins TRBV5-4 and TRBJ1-4; unclear D gene. Germline CDR1 is SGHNT and CDR2 is YYREEE (reference sequence). The CDR3 loop spans 14 amino acids. Trimming stripped 4 bases from V and 8 bases from J, with 15 bases between. CDR3 in DNA: TGTGCCAGCAGCCACCAAAGGGAGAGGGAAAAACTGTTTTTT. Amino acids: CASSHQREREKLFF.

The rearrangement links TRBV7-9 to TRBJ1-5; tentatively, D is TRBD1 (5 bases). Trimming shortened V by 5 bases and J by 7 bases, and 15 bases separated the two germline ends. CDR1 is SEHNR and CDR2 is FQNEAQ in the germline V gene (reference sequence). The CDR3 covers 14 residues. The CDR3 sequence is CASSRGQIGQPQHF. The CDR3 DNA is TGTGCCAGCAGCCGAGGACAAATAGGACAGCCCCAGCATTTT.

The chain recombines TRBV7-2 with TRBJ1-3, with D possibly TRBD1 on 5 matching bases. The CDR3 is made up of 12 amino acids. V was pared by 5 bases and J by 7 bases, with 9 bases between. Germline CDR1 SGHTA, CDR2 FQGNSA. The CDR3 protein is CASSAYRNTIYF. CDR3 coding DNA: TGTGCCAGCAGCGCTTACAGGAACACCATATATTTT.

This chain links TRBV15 with TRBJ1-5, with D unclear. V shed 5 bases and J shed 2 bases, with 13 bases lying between them. Germline CDR1 LNHNV, CDR2 YYDKDF (reference sequence). CDR3 length equals 15 residues. Written as DNA, the CDR3 is TGTGCCACCAGCGAAGTGACAATCGGCAATCAGCCCCAGCATTTT. This sequence encodes CATSEVTIGNQPQHF.

The V call is TRBV27, the J call TRBJ2-1, with TRBD2 matching 12 bases. Germline V gene data show CDR1 as MNHEY and CDR2 as SMNVEV (reference sequence). The CDR3 sequence is 15 residues long. Trimming removed 3 bases from V and 8 bases from J; junction bases left unmatched: 5. The CDR3 loop is CASSFETSGSYEQFF. In DNA, the CDR3 is TGTGCCAGCAGTTTCGAGACTAGCGGGAGTTATGAGCAGTTCTTC.

The rearrangement links TRBV19 to TRBJ1-2; 8 nucleotides agree with TRBD1. Germline V gives CDR1 LNHDA, CDR2 SQIVND (reference sequence). The CDR3 runs to 15 residues. J lost 3 bases, V lost 6 bases, and 9 bases had no gene match. CDR3 DNA: TGTGCCAGTAGCATCGCAGGGGGCGCCTACTATGGCTACACCTTC. As protein: CASSIAGGAYYGYTF.

In this sample, this clone turned up once. This rearrangement joins TRBV6-6 to TRBJ1-4; D uncertain. The ends were cut back, 5 bases at V and 4 bases at J, with 14 bases in the middle. The CDR3 has 15 residues. Germline-derived CDR1 and CDR2 are MNHNY and SVGAGI (reference sequence). The CDR3, as DNA: TGTGCCAGCAGTACCCCGGGAGAAGTTAATGAAAAACTGTTTTTT. Translated, it gives CASSTPGEVNEKLFF.

On this clone: The junction and the germline gene differ at one end; a read error may be behind it. The V and J genes are TRBV13 and TRBJ2-1; the D gene is possibly TRBD2 (5 bases). The germline V gene encodes CDR1 PRHDT and CDR2 FYEKMQ (reference sequence). The CDR3 contains 13 residues. CDR3 in amino acids: CASRLVRGNEQFF. CDR3 coding DNA: TGTGCCAGCAGGTTAGTCCGGGGCAATGAGCAGTTCTTC.

This clone was counted a single time. The chain uses TRBV30 and TRBJ2-5, with 7 bases fitting TRBD1. Per germline, CDR1 GTSNPN and CDR2 SVGIG (reference sequence). The trim removed 7 bases at V and 2 bases at J, leaving 4 bases unmatched. The CDR3 contains 12 residues. CDR3: CASKGAQETQYF. CDR3 nucleotide sequence: TGTGCCTCAAAGGGGGCTCAAGAGACCCAGTACTTC. Together with reference TRBV30 and TRBJ2-5, the CDR3 gives the full variable domain: SQTIHQWPATLVQPVGSPLSLECTVEGTSNPNLYWYRQAAGRGLQLLFYSVGIGQISSEVPQNLSASRPQDRQFILSSKKLLLSDSGFYLCASKGAQETQYFGPGTRLLVL.

V usage is TRBV5-1 and J usage is TRBJ2-1; D remains ambiguous. Germline CDR1 reads SGHRS; CDR2 reads YFSETQ. This CDR3 has 15 residues. With 1 base removed from V and 2 bases from J, the gap between germline ends came to 10 bases. Here the CDR3 reads CASSLRSMAYNEQFF. In nucleotides, the CDR3 is TGCGCCAGCAGCTTGCGGTCTATGGCCTACAATGAGCAGTTCTTC. Looking up the rest from reference TRBV5-1 and TRBJ2-1 gives the full variable domain: KAGVTQTPRYLIKTRGQQVTLSCSPISGHRSVSWYQQTPGQGLQFLFEYFSETQRNKGNFPGRFSGRQFSNSRSEMNVSTLELGDSALYLCASSLRSMAYNEQFFGPGTRLTVL.

This clone was detected only once. The V and J genes are TRBV7-6 and TRBJ2-1; 9 bases map to TRBD2. This CDR3 has 16 amino acids. Looked up from germline, CDR1 is SGHVS and CDR2 is FNYEAQ. Trimming at V came to 4 bases and at J to 0 bases, leaving 4 bases not matched to a gene. The chain's CDR3 is CASSSSSGGSYNEQFF. In nucleotides, the CDR3 is TGTGCCAGCAGCTCCAGTAGCGGGGGCTCCTACAATGAGCAGTTCTTC.

The chain has TRBV19 and TRBJ2-1; the match to TRBD1 covers 9 bases. Germline loops: CDR1 LNHDA, CDR2 SQIVND (reference sequence). V was pared by 1 base and J by 6 bases, with 4 bases of the junction left unmatched. The CDR3 covers 15 residues. The CDR3 loop is CASSIGDRVFNEQFF. DNA of the CDR3: TGTGCCAGTAGTATAGGGGACAGGGTGTTCAATGAGCAGTTCTTC.